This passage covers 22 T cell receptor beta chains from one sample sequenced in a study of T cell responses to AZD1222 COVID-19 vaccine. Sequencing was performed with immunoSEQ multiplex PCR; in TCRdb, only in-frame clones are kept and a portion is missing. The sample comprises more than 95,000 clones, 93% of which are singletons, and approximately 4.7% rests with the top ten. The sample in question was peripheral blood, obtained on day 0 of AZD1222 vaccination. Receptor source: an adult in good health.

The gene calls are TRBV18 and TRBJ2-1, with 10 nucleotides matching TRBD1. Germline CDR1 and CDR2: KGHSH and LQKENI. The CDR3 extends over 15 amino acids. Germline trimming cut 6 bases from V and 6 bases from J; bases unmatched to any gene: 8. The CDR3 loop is CASSNRDRGGNEQFF. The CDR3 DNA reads TGTGCCAGCTCGAATAGGGACAGGGGAGGCAATGAGCAGTTCTTC.

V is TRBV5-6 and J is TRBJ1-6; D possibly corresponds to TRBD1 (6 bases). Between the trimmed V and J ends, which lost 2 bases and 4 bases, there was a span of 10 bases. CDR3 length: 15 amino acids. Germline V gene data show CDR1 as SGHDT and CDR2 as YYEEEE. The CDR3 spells CASSFQGNYNSPLHF. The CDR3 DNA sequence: TGTGCCAGCAGCTTCCAGGGGAATTATAATTCACCCCTCCACTTT.

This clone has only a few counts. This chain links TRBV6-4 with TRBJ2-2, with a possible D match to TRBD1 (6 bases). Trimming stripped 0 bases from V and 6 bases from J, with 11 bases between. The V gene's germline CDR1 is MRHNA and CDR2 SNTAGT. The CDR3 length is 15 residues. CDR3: CASSDSGQLAGELFF. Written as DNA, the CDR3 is TGTGCCAGCAGTGACTCGGGACAACTAGCCGGGGAGCTGTTTTTT.

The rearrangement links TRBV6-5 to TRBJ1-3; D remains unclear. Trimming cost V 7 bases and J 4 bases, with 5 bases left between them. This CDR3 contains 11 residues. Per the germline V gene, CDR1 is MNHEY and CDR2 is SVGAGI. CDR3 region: CASMGGNTIYF. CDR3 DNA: TGTGCCAGCATGGGGGGAAACACCATATATTTT.

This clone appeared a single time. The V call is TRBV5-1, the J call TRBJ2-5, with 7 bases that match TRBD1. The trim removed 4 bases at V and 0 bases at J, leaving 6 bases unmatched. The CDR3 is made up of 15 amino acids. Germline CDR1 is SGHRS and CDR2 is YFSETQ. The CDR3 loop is CASSITTGDQETQYF. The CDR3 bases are TGCGCCAGCAGCATTACTACAGGGGACCAAGAGACCCAGTACTTC.

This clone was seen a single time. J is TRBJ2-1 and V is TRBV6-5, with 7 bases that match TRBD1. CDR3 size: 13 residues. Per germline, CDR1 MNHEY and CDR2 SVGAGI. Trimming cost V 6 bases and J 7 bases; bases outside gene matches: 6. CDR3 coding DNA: TGTGCCAGCAGGACGGTACAGGGGAATGAGCAGTTCTTC. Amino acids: CASRTVQGNEQFF.

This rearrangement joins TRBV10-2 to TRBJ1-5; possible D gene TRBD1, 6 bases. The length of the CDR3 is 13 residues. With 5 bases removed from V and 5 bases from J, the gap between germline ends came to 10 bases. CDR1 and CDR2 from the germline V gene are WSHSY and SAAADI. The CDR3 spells CASSINRDQPQHF. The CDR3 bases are TGCGCCAGCAGTATTAACAGGGATCAGCCCCAGCATTTT.

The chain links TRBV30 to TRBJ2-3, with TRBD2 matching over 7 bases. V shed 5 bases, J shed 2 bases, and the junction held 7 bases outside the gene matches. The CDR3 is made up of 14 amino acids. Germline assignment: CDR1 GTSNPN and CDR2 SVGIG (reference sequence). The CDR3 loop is CAWSSGTYTDTQYF. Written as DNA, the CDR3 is TGTGCCTGGTCGAGCGGGACCTACACAGATACGCAGTATTTT.

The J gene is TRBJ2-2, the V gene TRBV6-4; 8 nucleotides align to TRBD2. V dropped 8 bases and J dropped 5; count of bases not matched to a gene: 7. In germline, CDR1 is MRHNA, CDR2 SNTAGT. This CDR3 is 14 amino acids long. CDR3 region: CASEREMGTGELFF. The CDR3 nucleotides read TGTGCCAGCGAGCGGGAGATGGGGACCGGGGAGCTGTTTTTT.

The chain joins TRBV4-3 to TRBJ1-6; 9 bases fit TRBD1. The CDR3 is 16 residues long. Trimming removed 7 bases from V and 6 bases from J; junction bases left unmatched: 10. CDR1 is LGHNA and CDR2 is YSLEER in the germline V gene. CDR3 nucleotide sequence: TGCGCCAGCAACTACAGGGGGCATAGTTTTAATTCACCCCTCCACTTT. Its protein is CASNYRGHSFNSPLHF.

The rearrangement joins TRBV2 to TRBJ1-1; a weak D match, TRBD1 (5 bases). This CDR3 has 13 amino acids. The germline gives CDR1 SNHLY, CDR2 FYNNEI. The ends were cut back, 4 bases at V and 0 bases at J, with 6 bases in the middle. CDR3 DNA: TGTGCCAGCAGTGCGGACATGAACACTGAAGCTTTCTTT. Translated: CASSADMNTEAFF.

The CDR3 spells CATTPGRPSNTGELFF. The DNA for the CDR3 is TGTGCCACCACCCCGGGGAGGCCATCGAACACCGGGGAGCTGTTTTTT. This chain uses TRBV7-8 with TRBJ2-2, with a possible D match to TRBD2 (6 bases). In germline, CDR1 is SGHVS, CDR2 FQNEAQ. The CDR3 is made up of 16 amino acids. Between the trimmed V and J ends, which lost 10 bases and 0 bases, there was a span of 18 bases.

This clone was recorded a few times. The CDR3 loop reads CASSQALLVGRTEQFF. The DNA of the CDR3 is TGTGCCAGCAGCCAAGCCCTACTAGTGGGAAGGACTGAGCAGTTCTTC. V is TRBV4-2 and J is TRBJ2-1; D possibly corresponds to TRBD2 (5 bases). The CDR3 runs 16 residues. The V gene's germline CDR1 is LGHNA and CDR2 YNFKEQ. V lost 1 base to trimming and J lost 9 bases, with 19 bases between them.

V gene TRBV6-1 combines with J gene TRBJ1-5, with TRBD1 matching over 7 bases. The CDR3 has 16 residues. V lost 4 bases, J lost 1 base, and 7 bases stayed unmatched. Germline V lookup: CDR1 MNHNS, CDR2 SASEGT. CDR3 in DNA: TGTGCCAGCAGTGGTAAGGGGGCGGGGAGCAATCAGCCCCAGCATTTT. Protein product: CASSGKGAGSNQPQHF.

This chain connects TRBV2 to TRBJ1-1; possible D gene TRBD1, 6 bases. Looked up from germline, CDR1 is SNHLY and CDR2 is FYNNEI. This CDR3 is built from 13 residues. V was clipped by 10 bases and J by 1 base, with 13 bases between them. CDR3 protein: CANMGQPNTEAFF. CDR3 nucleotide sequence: TGTGCCAACATGGGACAACCGAACACTGAAGCTTTCTTT.

Here the CDR3 reads CASSFLGQGNRGYTF. CDR3 sequence (DNA): TGCGCCAGCAGCTTTTTGGGACAGGGTAATCGTGGCTACACCTTC. The rearrangement links TRBV5-1 to TRBJ1-2; 9 nucleotides match TRBD1. The V and J ends lost 2 bases and 7 bases, in that order; junction bases with no gene match: 9. CDR3 length equals 15 residues. CDR1 and CDR2 from the germline V gene are SGHRS and YFSETQ.

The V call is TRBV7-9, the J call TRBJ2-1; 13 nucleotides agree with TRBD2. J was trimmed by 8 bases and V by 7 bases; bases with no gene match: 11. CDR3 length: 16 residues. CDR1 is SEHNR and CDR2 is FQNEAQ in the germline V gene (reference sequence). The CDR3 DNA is TGTGCCAGCATCAACCCGGGGACTAGCGGGACGGATGAGCAGTTCTTC. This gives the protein CASINPGTSGTDEQFF.

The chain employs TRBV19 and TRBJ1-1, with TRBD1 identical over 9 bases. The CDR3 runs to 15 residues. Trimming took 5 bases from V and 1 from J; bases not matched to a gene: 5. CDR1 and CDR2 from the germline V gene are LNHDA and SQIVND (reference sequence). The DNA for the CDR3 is TGTGCCAGTAGTCGGGGACAGGGCTGGAACACTGAAGCTTTCTTT. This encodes CASSRGQGWNTEAFF.

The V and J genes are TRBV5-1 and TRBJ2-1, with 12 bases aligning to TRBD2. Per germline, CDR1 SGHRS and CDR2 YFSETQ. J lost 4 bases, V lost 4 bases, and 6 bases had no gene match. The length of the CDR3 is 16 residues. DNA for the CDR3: TGCGCCAGCAGCACCGGGACTAGCGGGTCGTACAATGAGCAGTTCTTC. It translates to CASSTGTSGSYNEQFF.

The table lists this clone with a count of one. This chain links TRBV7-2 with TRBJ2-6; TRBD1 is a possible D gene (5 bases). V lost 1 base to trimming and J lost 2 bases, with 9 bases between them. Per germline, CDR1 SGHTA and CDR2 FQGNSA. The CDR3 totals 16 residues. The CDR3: CASSLEAGTGANVLTF. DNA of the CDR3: TGTGCCAGCAGCTTAGAAGCAGGGACTGGGGCCAACGTCCTGACTTTC.

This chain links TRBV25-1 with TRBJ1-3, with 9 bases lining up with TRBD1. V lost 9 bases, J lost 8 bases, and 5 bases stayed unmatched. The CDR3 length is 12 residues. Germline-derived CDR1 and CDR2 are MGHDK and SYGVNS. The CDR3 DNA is TGTGCCAGTACGGGACAGGGCGACACCATATATTTT. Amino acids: CASTGQGDTIYF.

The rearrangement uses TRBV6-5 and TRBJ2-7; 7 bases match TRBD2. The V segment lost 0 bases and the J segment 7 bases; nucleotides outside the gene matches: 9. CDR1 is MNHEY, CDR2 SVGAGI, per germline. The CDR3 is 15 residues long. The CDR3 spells CASSYSGAGVGEQYF. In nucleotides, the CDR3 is TGTGCCAGCAGTTACTCCGGCGCGGGAGTAGGAGAGCAGTACTTC.